The source of this T cell receptor beta chain is a study of metastatic and nonmetastatic thyroid tumors. Overall study results and limits: In blood and tumor, TCR beta diversity was reportedly significantly higher in malignant thyroid tumors than in benign nodules.

All patients were treatment-naive before thyroid surgery. Many counts were recorded for this clone. Its cognate antigen is unknown. TCRdb recomputed clones from the PCR reads via MiXCR. The top ten hold approximately 12% of the sample, which has tens of thousands of clones, more than 20% seen once. This receptor was obtained from a male donor with papillary thyroid cancer or a benign thyroid nodule (not recorded which). Some clones in this sample may be carry-over from other donors' samples. The sequenced sample consisted of tumor tissue.

CDR3: CASSSTFPNLNTEAFF. For the CDR3, the DNA is TGTGCCAGCAGTTCGACATTTCCTAACTTGAACACTGAAGCTTTCTTT. This chain joins TRBV27 and TRBJ1-1; D uncertain. Germline CDR1 and CDR2: MNHEY and SMNVEV (reference sequence). Deletions cut 4 bases from V and 0 bases from J, with 15 bases between. The CDR3 is made up of 16 amino acids.